The 15 T cell receptor beta chains given below trace back to one sample, sequenced in a study of shared clonotypes between healthy human individuals. The protocol was immunoSEQ multiplex PCR, while the TCRdb copy is restricted to in-frame clones and leaves out a portion. In the table there are 2 million to 3 million clones, 93% of which are singletons. The material sequenced was naive CD4+ T cells from PBMCs. Sample subset: CD45RA+ positively selected. The receptor set was obtained from a man aged 18 to 29 in good health. Some clones in this sample may be carry-over from other donors' samples.

The chain employs TRBV4-1 and TRBJ1-5; D is unresolved. The V gene's germline CDR1 is MGHRA and CDR2 YSYEKL. The CDR3 is 15 amino acids. V lost 1 base, J lost 6 bases, and 13 bases lay in between. CDR3 nucleotides: TGCGCCAGCAGCCAAGGGGCAGTTCTTGGTCAGCCCCAGCATTTT. Encoded protein: CASSQGAVLGQPQHF.

This chain uses TRBV30 with TRBJ2-7, with TRBD1 identical over 9 bases. Germline assignment: CDR1 GTSNPN and CDR2 SVGIG (reference sequence). V was clipped by 7 bases and J by 2 bases; unmatched bases: 9. The CDR3 totals 14 residues. CDR3 region: CAFKLQGATYEQYF. CDR3 nucleotide sequence: TGTGCCTTCAAACTACAGGGGGCTACCTACGAGCAGTACTTC.

The chain is built from TRBV2 and TRBJ1-1, with D possibly being TRBD1 (6 bases). The CDR3 loop spans 15 amino acids. Germline CDR1 reads SNHLY; CDR2 reads FYNNEI. Trimming pared 3 bases from V and 0 bases from J, leaving 11 bases between. The CDR3 coding sequence is TGTGCCAGCAGTGATGAGGCAGGGGTGAACACTGAAGCTTTCTTT. Amino acids: CASSDEAGVNTEAFF.

The count of this clone is one. The V call is TRBV15, the J call TRBJ2-1; TRBD2 matches at 10 bases. From germline, CDR1 is LNHNV and CDR2 YYDKDF (reference sequence). V was clipped by 4 bases and J by 4 bases; unmatched bases: 10. CDR3 size: 17 residues. CDR3 bases: TGTGCCACCAGCACCACCCAAGGACTAGCGGATTACAATGAGCAGTTCTTC. Translating it yields CATSTTQGLADYNEQFF.

V is TRBV6-6 and J is TRBJ2-5, with 7 bases identical to TRBD2. CDR3 length: 14 residues. Germline assignment: CDR1 MNHNY and CDR2 SVGAGI (reference sequence). Losses at the gene ends were 8 bases for V and 2 bases for J; bases not matched to a gene: 8. CDR3 bases: TGTGCCAGCCACCGGAGCGGGGATCAAGAGACCCAGTACTTC. Its translation is CASHRSGDQETQYF.

The chain joins TRBV6-1 to TRBJ1-2; D ambiguous. Per germline, CDR1 MNHNS and CDR2 SASEGT. With 5 bases removed from V and 5 bases from J, the gap between germline ends came to 12 bases. The CDR3 spans 13 residues. The CDR3 reads CASSKSLRYGYTF. Written as DNA, the CDR3 is TGTGCCAGCAGTAAGTCACTTAGGTATGGCTACACCTTC.

This clone came up a few times. The same CDR3 also results from other DNA sequences found in this sample. The DNA of the CDR3 is TGCGCCAGCAGCTTGGAGGGCTCCGGGGAGCTGTTTTTT. Translation: CASSLEGSGELFF. V gene TRBV5-1 combines with J gene TRBJ2-2; D uncertain. Trimming cost V 0 bases and J 6 bases, with 6 bases left between them. The CDR3 sequence is 13 residues long. Germline CDR1 SGHRS, CDR2 YFSETQ.

The chain has TRBV9 and TRBJ2-2; 7 bases match TRBD2. J gave up 2 bases and V 1 base, and 2 bases lay outside the gene matches. The germline CDR1 and CDR2 sequences are SGDLS and YYNGEE. The length of the CDR3 is 15 residues. The chain's CDR3 is CASSVPAGNTGELFF. The CDR3 nucleotides read TGTGCCAGCAGCGTACCAGCGGGAAACACCGGGGAGCTGTTTTTT. Full variable domain (missing parts from reference TRBV9 and TRBJ2-2): DSGVTQTPKHLITATGQRVTLRCSPRSGDLSVYWYQQSLDQGLQFLIQYYNGEERAKGNILERFSAQQFPDLHSELNLSSLELGDSALYFCASSVPAGNTGELFFGEGSRLTVL.

The chain has TRBV28 and TRBJ2-1, with D possibly called TRBD1 or TRBD2 (6 bases each). This CDR3 region has 15 residues. V lost 3 bases and J lost 1, with 10 bases in between. The germline V gene encodes CDR1 MDHEN and CDR2 SYDVKM. The chain's CDR3 is CASSFGGESYNEQFF. The CDR3, as DNA: TGTGCCAGCAGTTTCGGGGGCGAATCCTACAATGAGCAGTTCTTC.

This sequence joins TRBV6-1 and TRBJ2-5; D perhaps matches TRBD2 (6 bases). Trimming took 9 bases from V and 1 from J, leaving 12 bases between them. From germline, CDR1 is MNHNS and CDR2 SASEGT. The CDR3 runs 13 residues. This CDR3 is CASLMRGQETQYF. CDR3 DNA sequence: TGTGCCAGTCTAATGCGGGGCCAAGAGACCCAGTACTTC.

V gene TRBV28 combines with J gene TRBJ2-7; the match to TRBD1 covers 7 bases. The CDR3 has 14 amino acids. V dropped 8 bases and J dropped 3; count of bases not matched to a gene: 10. The V gene's germline CDR1 is MDHEN and CDR2 SYDVKM. In DNA, the CDR3 is TGTGCCAGCCACAAAGACAGGGCTTACTACGAGCAGTACTTC. This translates into CASHKDRAYYEQYF.

The rearrangement links TRBV21-1 to TRBJ2-7; no check of the table's D call, TRBD1, against the DNA was made. TRBV21-1 is noted as a pseudogene. The CDR3 totals 15 residues. The CDR3 spells CASSKAGDRGYEQYF. Here the CDR3 DNA reads TGTGCCAGCAGCAAAGCTGGGGACAGGGGCTACGAGCAGTACTTC.

The chain carries TRBV7-3 and TRBJ2-7; TRBD2 aligns across 8 bases. Germline V gene lookup returns CDR1 SGHTA and CDR2 FQGTGA. The CDR3 loop spans 14 amino acids. The trim removed 0 bases at V and 6 bases at J, leaving 4 bases unmatched. CDR3 sequence: CASSLTGLGSEQYF. As DNA, the CDR3 is TGTGCCAGCAGCTTAACGGGACTAGGAAGCGAGCAGTACTTC.

V usage is TRBV4-1 and J usage is TRBJ2-1, with TRBD2 as a possible D gene (6 bases). The ends were cut back, 2 bases at V and 10 bases at J, with 15 bases in the middle. Germline values: CDR1 MGHRA, CDR2 YSYEKL. CDR3 length: 14 amino acids. The CDR3 bases are TGCGCCAGCAGCCAACTCCGGGGGTCCGAGGAGCAGTTCTTC. Amino acid sequence: CASSQLRGSEEQFF.

V gene TRBV18 combines with J gene TRBJ2-7, with TRBD2 matching 10 bases. Looked up from germline, CDR1 is KGHSH and CDR2 is LQKENI. This CDR3 has 15 residues. V lost 6 bases and J lost 3; bases outside the gene matches: 8. This CDR3 is CASSKDLAGDYEQYF. The CDR3 region has the DNA TGTGCCAGCTCCAAAGATCTAGCGGGAGACTACGAGCAGTACTTC.